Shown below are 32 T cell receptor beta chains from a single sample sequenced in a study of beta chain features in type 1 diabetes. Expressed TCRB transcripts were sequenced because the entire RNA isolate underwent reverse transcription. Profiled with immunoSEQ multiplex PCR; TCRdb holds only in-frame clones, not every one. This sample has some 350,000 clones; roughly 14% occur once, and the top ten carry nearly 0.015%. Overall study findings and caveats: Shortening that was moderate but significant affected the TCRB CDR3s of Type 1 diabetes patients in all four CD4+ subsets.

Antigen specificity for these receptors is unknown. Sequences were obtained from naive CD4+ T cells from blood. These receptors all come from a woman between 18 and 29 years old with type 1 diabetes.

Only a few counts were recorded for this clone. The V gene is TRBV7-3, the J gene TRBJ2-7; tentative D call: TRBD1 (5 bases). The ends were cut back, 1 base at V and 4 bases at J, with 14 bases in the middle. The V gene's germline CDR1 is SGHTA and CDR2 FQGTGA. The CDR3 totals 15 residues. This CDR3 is CASSLIPGMGYEQYF. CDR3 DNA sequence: TGTGCCAGCAGCTTAATCCCAGGGATGGGATACGAGCAGTACTTC.

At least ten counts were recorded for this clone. This CDR3 is CSVAYRLAGYNEQFF. In DNA, the CDR3 is TGCAGCGTTGCCTATAGGCTAGCGGGATACAATGAGCAGTTCTTC. This chain links TRBV29-1 with TRBJ2-1; 9 nucleotides line up with TRBD2. The CDR3 consists of 15 residues. The V segment lost 4 bases and the J segment 4 bases; nucleotides outside the gene matches: 8. Germline-derived CDR1 and CDR2 are SQVTM and ANQGSEA.

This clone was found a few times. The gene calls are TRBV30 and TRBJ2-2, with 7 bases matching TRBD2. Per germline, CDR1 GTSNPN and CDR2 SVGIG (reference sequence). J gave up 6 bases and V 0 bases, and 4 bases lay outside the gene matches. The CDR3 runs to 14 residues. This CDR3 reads CAWSVGLVPGELFF. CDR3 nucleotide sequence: TGTGCCTGGAGTGTAGGACTAGTCCCCGGGGAGCTGTTTTTT.

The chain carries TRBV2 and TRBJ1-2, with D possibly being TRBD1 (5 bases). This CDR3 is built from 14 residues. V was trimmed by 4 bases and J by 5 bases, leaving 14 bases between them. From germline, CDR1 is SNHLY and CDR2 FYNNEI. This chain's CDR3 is CASSGQGSGYGYTF. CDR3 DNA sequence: TGTGCCAGCAGTGGGCAGGGATCAGGGTATGGCTACACCTTC.

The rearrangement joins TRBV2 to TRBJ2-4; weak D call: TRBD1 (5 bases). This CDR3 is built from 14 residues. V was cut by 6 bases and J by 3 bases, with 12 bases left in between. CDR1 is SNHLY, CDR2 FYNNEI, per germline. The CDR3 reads CASSDSAIKNIQYF. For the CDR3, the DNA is TGTGCCAGCAGCGACAGCGCTATCAAAAACATTCAGTACTTC.

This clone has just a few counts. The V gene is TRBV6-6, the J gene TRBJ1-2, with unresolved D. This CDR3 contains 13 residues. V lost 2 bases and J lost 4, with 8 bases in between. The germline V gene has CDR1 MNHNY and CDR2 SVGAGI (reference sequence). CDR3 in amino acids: CASSYLRGYGYTF. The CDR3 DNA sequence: TGTGCCAGCAGTTACCTCAGAGGCTATGGCTACACCTTC.

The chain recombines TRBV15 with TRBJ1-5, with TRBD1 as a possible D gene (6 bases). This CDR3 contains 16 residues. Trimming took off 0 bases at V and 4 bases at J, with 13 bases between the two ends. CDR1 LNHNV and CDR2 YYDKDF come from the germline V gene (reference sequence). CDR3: CATSREGTGSNQPQHF. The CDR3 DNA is TGTGCCACCAGCAGAGAGGGTACAGGGAGTAATCAGCCCCAGCATTTT.

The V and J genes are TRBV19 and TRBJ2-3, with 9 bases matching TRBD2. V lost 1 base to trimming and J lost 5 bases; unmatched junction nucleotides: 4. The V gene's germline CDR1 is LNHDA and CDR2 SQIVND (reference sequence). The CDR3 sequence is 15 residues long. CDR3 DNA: TGTGCCAGTAGTATAGTACGCGGGAGGGGAGATACGCAGTATTTT. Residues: CASSIVRGRGDTQYF.

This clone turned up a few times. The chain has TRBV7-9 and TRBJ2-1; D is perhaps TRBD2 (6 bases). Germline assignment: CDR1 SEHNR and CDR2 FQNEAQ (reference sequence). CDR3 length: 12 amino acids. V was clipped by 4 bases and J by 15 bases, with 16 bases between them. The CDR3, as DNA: TGTGCCAGCAGCTCTAGACTAGTCGCTTCGTTCTTC. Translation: CASSSRLVASFF. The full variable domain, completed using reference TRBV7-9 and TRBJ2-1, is DTGVSQNPRHKITKRGQNVTFRCDPISEHNRLYWYRQTLGQGPEFLTYFQNEAQLEKSRLLSDRFSAERPKGSFSTLEIQRTEQGDSAMYLCASSSRLVASFFGPGTRLTVL.

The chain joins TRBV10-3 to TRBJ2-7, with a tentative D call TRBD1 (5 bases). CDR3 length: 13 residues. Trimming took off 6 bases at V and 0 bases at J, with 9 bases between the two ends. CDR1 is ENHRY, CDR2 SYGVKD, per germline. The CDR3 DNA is TGTGCCATCAGCAAGACAGACTCCTACGAGCAGTACGTC. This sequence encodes CAISKTDSYEQYV.

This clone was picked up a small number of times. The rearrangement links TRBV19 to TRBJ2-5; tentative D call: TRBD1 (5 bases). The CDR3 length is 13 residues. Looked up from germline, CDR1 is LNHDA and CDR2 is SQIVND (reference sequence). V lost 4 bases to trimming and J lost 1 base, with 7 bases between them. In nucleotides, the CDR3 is TGTGCCAGTAGTACAGACAGCCAAGAGACCCAGTACTTC. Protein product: CASSTDSQETQYF.

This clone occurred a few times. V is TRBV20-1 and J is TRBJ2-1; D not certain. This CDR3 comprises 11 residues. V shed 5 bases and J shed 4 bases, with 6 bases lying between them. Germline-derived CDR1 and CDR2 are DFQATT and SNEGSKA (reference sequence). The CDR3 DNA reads TGCAGTGCTTCCAAATACAATGAGCAGTTCTTC. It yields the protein CSASKYNEQFF.

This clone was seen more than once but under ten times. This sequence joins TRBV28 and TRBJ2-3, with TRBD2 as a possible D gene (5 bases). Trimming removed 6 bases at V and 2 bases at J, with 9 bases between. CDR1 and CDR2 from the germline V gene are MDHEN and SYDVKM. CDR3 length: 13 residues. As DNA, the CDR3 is TGTGCCAGCAGGTCGGGAATCACAGATACGCAGTATTTT. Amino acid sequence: CASRSGITDTQYF.

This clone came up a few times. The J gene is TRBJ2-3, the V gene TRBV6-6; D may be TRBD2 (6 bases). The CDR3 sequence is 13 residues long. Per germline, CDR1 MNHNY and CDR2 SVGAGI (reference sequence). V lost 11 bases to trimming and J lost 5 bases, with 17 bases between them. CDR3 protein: CACTGSLGDTQYF. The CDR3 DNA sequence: TGTGCCTGTACCGGGAGCCTTGGAGATACGCAGTATTTT.

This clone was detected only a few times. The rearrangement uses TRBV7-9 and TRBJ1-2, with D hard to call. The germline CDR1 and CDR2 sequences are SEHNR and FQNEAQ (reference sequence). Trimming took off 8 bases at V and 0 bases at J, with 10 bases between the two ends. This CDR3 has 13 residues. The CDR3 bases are TGTGCCAGCTGTAGTTCTCCTAACTATGGCTACACCTTC. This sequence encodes CASCSSPNYGYTF.

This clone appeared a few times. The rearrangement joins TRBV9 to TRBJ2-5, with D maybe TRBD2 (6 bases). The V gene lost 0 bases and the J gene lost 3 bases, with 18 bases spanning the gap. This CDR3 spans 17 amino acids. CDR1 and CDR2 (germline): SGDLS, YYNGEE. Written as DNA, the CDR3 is TGTGCCAGCAGCGTAGCTGGGGGTTATAGGGAGGAAGAGACCCAGTACTTC. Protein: CASSVAGGYREEETQYF.

DNA of the CDR3: TGTGCCAGCTCCACTAGCACAGATACGCAGTATTTT. This encodes CASSTSTDTQYF. The V and J genes are TRBV18 and TRBJ2-3; D remains unclear. The CDR3 extends over 12 amino acids. Per germline, CDR1 KGHSH and CDR2 LQKENI. V lost 6 bases and J 0 bases, leaving 4 bases between the germline ends.

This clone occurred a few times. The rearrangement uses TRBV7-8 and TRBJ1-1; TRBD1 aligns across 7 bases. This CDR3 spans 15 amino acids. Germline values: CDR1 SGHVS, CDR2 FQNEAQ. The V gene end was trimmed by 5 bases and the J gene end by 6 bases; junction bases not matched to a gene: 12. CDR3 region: CASSPQGKGLAEAFF. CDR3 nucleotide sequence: TGTGCCAGCAGCCCACAGGGGAAAGGGCTAGCTGAAGCTTTCTTT.

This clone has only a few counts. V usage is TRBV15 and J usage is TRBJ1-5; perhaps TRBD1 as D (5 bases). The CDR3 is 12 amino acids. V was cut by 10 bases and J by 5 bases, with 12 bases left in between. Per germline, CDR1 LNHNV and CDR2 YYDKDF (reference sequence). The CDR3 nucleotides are TGTGCCAGCGGGACCTATGATCAGCCCCAGCATTTT. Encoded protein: CASGTYDQPQHF.

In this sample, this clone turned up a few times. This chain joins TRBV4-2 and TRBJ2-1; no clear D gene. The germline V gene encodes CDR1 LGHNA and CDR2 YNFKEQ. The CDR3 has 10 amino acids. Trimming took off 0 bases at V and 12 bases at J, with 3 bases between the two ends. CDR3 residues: CASSQDRQFF. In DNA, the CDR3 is TGTGCCAGCAGCCAAGACCGGCAGTTCTTC.

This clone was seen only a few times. The CDR3 DNA follows: TGCAGCGCCGGACACTTCACCCCCGGGACCCAGTACTTC. It specifies CSAGHFTPGTQYF. The chain employs TRBV29-1 and TRBJ2-5; perhaps TRBD1 as D (5 bases). Germline V gene sequence: CDR1 SQVTM, CDR2 ANQGSEA. The CDR3 consists of 13 residues. Trimming took 7 bases from V and 7 from J, leaving 19 bases between them. Full variable domain (missing parts from reference TRBV29-1 and TRBJ2-5): SAVISQKPSRDICQRGTSLTIQCQVDSQVTMMFWYRQQPGQSLTLIATANQGSEATYESGFVIDKFPISRPNLTFSTLTVSNMSPEDSSIYLCSAGHFTPGTQYFGPGTRLLVL.

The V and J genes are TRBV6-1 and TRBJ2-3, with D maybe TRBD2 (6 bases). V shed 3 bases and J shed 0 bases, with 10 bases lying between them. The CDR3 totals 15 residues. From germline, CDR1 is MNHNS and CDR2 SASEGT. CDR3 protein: CASSDEGTSTDTQYF. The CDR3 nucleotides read TGTGCCAGCAGTGACGAGGGGACTAGCACAGATACGCAGTATTTT.

The DNA for the CDR3 is TGTGCCAGCAGCCATTCGGGAGGGCCCTACAATGAGCAGTTCTTC. It yields the protein CASSHSGGPYNEQFF. The chain carries TRBV4-2 and TRBJ2-1, with TRBD2 identical over 8 bases. J gave up 2 bases and V 3 bases, and 3 bases lay outside the gene matches. The CDR3 runs 15 residues. Germline CDR1 is LGHNA and CDR2 is YNFKEQ.

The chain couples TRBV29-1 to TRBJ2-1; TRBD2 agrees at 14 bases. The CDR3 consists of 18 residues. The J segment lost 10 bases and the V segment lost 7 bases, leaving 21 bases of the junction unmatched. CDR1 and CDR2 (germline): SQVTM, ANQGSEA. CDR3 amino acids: CSAGPGLAGVAQFREQFF. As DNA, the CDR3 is TGCAGCGCCGGGCCGGGACTAGCGGGAGTTGCTCAATTTCGGGAGCAGTTCTTC.

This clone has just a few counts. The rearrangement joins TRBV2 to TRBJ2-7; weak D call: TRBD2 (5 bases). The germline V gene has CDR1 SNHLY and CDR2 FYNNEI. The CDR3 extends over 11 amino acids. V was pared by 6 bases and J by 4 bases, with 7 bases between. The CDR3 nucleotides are TGTGCCAGCAGAGAGCGGTACGAGCAGTACTTC. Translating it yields CASRERYEQYF.

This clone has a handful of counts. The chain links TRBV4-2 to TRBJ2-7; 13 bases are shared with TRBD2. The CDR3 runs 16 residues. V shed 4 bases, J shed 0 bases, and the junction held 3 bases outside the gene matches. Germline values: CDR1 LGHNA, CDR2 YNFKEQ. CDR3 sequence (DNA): TGTGCCAGCAGCCCCGGGACTAGCGGGGTCTCCTACGAGCAGTACTTC. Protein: CASSPGTSGVSYEQYF.

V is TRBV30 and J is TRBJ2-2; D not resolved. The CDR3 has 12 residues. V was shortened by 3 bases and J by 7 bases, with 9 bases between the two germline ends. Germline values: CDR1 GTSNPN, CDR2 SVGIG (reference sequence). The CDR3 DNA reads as TGTGCCTGGAGCAAGTCACACGGGGAGCTGTTTTTT. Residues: CAWSKSHGELFF.

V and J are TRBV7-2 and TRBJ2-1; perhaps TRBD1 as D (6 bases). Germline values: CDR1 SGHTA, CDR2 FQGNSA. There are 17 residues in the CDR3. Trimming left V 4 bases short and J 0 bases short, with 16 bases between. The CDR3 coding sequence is TGTGCCAGCAGCTCATCCCCAACAGGGTTCTCCTACAATGAGCAGTTCTTC. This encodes CASSSSPTGFSYNEQFF.

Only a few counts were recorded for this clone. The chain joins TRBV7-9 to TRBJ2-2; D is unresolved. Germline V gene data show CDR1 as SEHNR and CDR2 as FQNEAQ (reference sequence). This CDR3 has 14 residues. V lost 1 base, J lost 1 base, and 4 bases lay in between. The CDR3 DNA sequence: TGTGCCAGCAGCTTAGTAGAGAACACCGGGGAGCTGTTTTTT. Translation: CASSLVENTGELFF.

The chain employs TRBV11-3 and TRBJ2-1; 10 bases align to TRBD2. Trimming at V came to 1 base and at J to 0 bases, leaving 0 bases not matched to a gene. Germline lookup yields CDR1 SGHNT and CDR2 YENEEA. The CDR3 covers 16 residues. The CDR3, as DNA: TGTGCCAGCAGCTTAGGACTAGCGGGCTCCTACAATGAGCAGTTCTTC. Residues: CASSLGLAGSYNEQFF.

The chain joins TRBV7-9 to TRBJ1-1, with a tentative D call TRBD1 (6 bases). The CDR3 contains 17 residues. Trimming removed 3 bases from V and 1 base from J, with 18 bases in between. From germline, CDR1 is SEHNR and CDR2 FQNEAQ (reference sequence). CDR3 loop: CASSLGAGAGANTEAFF. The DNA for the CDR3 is TGTGCCAGCAGCTTGGGAGCGGGGGCAGGGGCGAACACTGAAGCTTTCTTT.

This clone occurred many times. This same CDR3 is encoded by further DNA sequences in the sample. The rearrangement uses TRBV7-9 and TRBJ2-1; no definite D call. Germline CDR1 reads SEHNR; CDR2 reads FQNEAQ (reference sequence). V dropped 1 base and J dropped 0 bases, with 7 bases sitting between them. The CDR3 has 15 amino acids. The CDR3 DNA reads TGTGCCAGCAGCTTAGTGGGCAGCTCCTACAATGAGCAGTTCTTC. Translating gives CASSLVGSSYNEQFF.